A selection of T cell receptor beta chains follows, all from one sample in a study of CD8 T cells in ankylosing spondylitis. One entry per CDR3 protein results from TCRdb running MiXCR on the 5' RACE reads. The table lists roughly 180,000 distinct CDR3 sequences, around 10% of them singletons. Sequencing used blood, either unsorted or a sorted T cell fraction (not recorded which). The source is a male donor with ankylosing spondylitis or in good health (not recorded which). CDR3s include the opening cysteine and the closing phenylalanine or tryptophan. D genes are given only for firm matches. A clone size is listed for some rows: how often the clone was seen (once, few, many), or a class if it is expanded.

clone_size	v_call	d_call	j_call	cdr3_nt	cdr3_aa
few	TRBV5-1	-	TRBJ1-1	TGCGCCAGCAGCCAGGACACGAGGGGAGACACTGAAGCTTTCTTT	CASSQDTRGDTEAFF
many	TRBV7-6	TRBD1	TRBJ1-2	TGTGCCAGCAGCTTACCGGGACAGGGACGCGGCTACACCTTC	CASSLPGQGRGYTF
many	TRBV24-1	TRBD2	TRBJ2-3	TGTGCCACCAGTACGGGGGGATCTAGCACAGATACGCAGTATTTT	CATSTGGSSTDTQYF
many	TRBV24-1	-	TRBJ2-1	TGTGCCACCAGTGAAGGGAGCCACTACAATGAGCAGTTCTTC	CATSEGSHYNEQFF
many	TRBV9	TRBD2	TRBJ2-3	TGTGCCAGCAGCCCCACCTTTTTGCTAGCGGGGGTTGGAGATACGCAGTATTTT	CASSPTFLLAGVGDTQYF
many	TRBV2	-	TRBJ2-7	TGTGCCAGCAGTGGGGGCGGCCCTCGCGCCGGGAGCTACGAGCAGTACTTC	CASSGGGPRAGSYEQYF
few	TRBV7-8	TRBD2	TRBJ2-1	TGTGCCAGCAGCTTGGCCGGACTAGCGGGAGTGGGGAATGAGCAGTTCTTC	CASSLAGLAGVGNEQFF
-	TRBV7-9	-	TRBJ1-1	TGTGCCAGCAGAATTGAGGGGCGCAGGACCACTGAAGCTTTCTTT	CASRIEGRRTTEAFF
-	TRBV9	-	TRBJ2-7	TGTGCCAGCAGCGCCCTGGGCGGGCCCTACGAGCAGTACTTC	CASSALGGPYEQYF
few	TRBV30	-	TRBJ2-7	TGTGCCTGGAGTGGGGACGGACGAACCTACGAGCAGTACTTC	CAWSGDGRTYEQYF
-	TRBV6-1	TRBD1	TRBJ1-5	TGTGCCAGCAGCCAGGACAGGGGCAATCAGCCCCAGCATTTT	CASSQDRGNQPQHF
many	TRBV12-3/TRBV12-4	-	TRBJ2-3	TGTGCCAGCCGTAAGAGGGAGGTCGGCACAGATACGCAGTATTTT	CASRKREVGTDTQYF
many	TRBV12-3/TRBV12-4	TRBD2	TRBJ2-5	TGTGCCAGCAGTCCGGGACTAGCGGGATCGGAGACCCAGTACTTC	CASSPGLAGSETQYF
few	TRBV10-3	-	TRBJ2-3	TGTGCCATCAGTGAGTCGGTAGCCCCGCGTAAAACAGATACGCAGTATTTT	CAISESVAPRKTDTQYF
few	TRBV12-3/TRBV12-4	-	TRBJ2-3	TGTGCCAGCAGCCTCGACTCCGAAGATACGCAGTATTTT	CASSLDSEDTQYF
-	TRBV20-1	TRBD2	TRBJ2-1	TGCAGTGCTAGACCACGGGGGGGCCTATACAATGAGCAGTTCTTC	CSARPRGGLYNEQFF
many	TRBV10-3	-	TRBJ1-1	TGTGCCATCAGTGTCAATACAGTTGAAGCTTTCTTT	CAISVNTVEAFF
many	TRBV12-3/TRBV12-4	-	TRBJ1-5	TGTGCCAGCAGTGACCGCCCCAGTCAGCCCCAGCATTTT	CASSDRPSQPQHF
-	TRBV19	-	TRBJ1-1	TGTGCCAGTAGCCCCAGGGAAAGACGGACTGAAGCTTTCTTT	CASSPRERRTEAFF
many	TRBV20-1	TRBD1	TRBJ2-1	TGCAGTGCTAGAGACCCACGACAGGGTGGGAGCAATGAGCAGTTCTTC	CSARDPRQGGSNEQFF
-	TRBV18	TRBD1	TRBJ2-7	TGTGCCAGCTCACAATCGGGACAGGGGACGAACGAGCAGTACTTC	CASSQSGQGTNEQYF
many	TRBV6-5	-	TRBJ2-2	TGTGCCAGCAGTTTGACCCCAAGACGGGACACCGGGGAGCTGTTTTTT	CASSLTPRRDTGELFF
many	TRBV12-3/TRBV12-4	-	TRBJ1-2	TGTGCCAGCAGTTTAGCTTCAGGGGTCTATGGCTACACCTTC	CASSLASGVYGYTF
few	TRBV7-9	-	TRBJ2-7	TGTGCCAGCAGCCCCGATTGGGGGGCTCATCCCTACGAGCAGTACTTC	CASSPDWGAHPYEQYF
many	TRBV2	-	TRBJ1-5	TGTGCCAGCAGTGAAGATGTCAGGGAACAGCCCCAGCATTTT	CASSEDVREQPQHF
few	TRBV19	TRBD1	TRBJ1-2	TGTGCCAGTCGGGACAGGGGGAGAGATAACTATGGCTACACCTTC	CASRDRGRDNYGYTF
many	TRBV7-2	TRBD1	TRBJ2-7	TGTGCCAGCAGCTTAGGGTCAGGGGGCTACGAGCAGTACTTC	CASSLGSGGYEQYF
many	TRBV29-1	-	TRBJ2-5	TGCAGCGTTACCACGGGATCTTCGGTGGAGACCCAGTACTTC	CSVTTGSSVETQYF
many	TRBV29-1	-	TRBJ2-7	TGCAGCGTTGAAGTCTGGGGCAGGGCCGACTACGAGCAGTACTTC	CSVEVWGRADYEQYF
many	TRBV6-2/TRBV6-3	TRBD2	TRBJ2-1	TGTGCCAGCAGACCCAGCGGGACCAATGAGCAGTTCTTC	CASRPSGTNEQFF
many	TRBV5-1	-	TRBJ2-1	TGCGCCAGCATTGCCTACAATGAGCAGTTCTTC	CASIAYNEQFF
many	TRBV2	-	TRBJ2-1	TGTGCCAGCGCTCTCCCGGATGAGCAGTTCTTC	CASALPDEQFF
many	TRBV15	-	TRBJ1-5	TGTGCCACCAGCAGAGTACAGGGTAGCAATCAGCCCCAGCATTTT	CATSRVQGSNQPQHF
few	TRBV27	-	TRBJ1-5	TGTGCCAGCAGTTATGTCTCTCCCTCGTACAAAGGAGGGAATCAGCCCCAGCATTTT	CASSYVSPSYKGGNQPQHF
many	TRBV20-1	-	TRBJ2-3	TGCAGTGCTCGGGGAGGTACCGCTAGCACAGATACGCAGTATTTT	CSARGGTASTDTQYF
many	TRBV20-1	-	TRBJ2-7	TGCAGTGCTAGAGAAGGGGGTCTACCGTCCTACGAGCAGTACTTC	CSAREGGLPSYEQYF
many	TRBV12-3/TRBV12-4	-	TRBJ1-5	TGTGCCAGCAGTTTACAGGGTCAGCCCCAGCATTTT	CASSLQGQPQHF